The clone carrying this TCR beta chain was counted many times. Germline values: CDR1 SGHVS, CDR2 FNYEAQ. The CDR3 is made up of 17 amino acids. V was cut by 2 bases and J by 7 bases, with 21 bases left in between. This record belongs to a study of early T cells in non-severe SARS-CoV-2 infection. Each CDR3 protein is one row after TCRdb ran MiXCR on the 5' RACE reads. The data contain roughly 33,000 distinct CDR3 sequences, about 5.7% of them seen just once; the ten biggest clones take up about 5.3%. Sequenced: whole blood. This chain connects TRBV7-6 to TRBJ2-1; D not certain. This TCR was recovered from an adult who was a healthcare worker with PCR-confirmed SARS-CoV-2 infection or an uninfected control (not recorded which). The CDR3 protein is CASSLQVSTDWRNEQFF. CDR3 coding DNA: TGTGCCAGCAGCTTACAAGTCTCTACCGATTGGCGGAATGAGCAGTTCTTC.